The sequence of this T cell receptor beta chain was determined in a study of blood T cell repertoires in COVID-19. Germline-derived CDR1 and CDR2 are SGHVS and FQNEAQ. V lost 2 bases, J lost 8 bases, and 16 bases lay in between. The CDR3 is made up of 16 amino acids. Clones were read by immunoSEQ multiplex PCR, and TCRdb kept only the in-frame ones, dropping some. The sample shows about 350,000 clones, about 90% of them seen only once. The clonotype originates from a woman in her twenties or thirties who had recovered from COVID-19. Sequencing was carried out using PBMCs or T cells enriched from blood (not recorded which). V gene TRBV7-8 combines with J gene TRBJ1-6; D is perhaps TRBD1 (5 bases). CDR3 region: CASSLLRQLGDSPLHF. The CDR3, as DNA: TGTGCCAGCAGCTTATTGAGACAGCTGGGTGATTCACCCCTCCACTTT.